These 13 T cell receptor beta chains share one sample of origin, sequenced in a study of shared clonotypes between healthy human individuals. Data came from immunoSEQ multiplex PCR; TCRdb stores just in-frame clones and leaves some out. The data show about 690,000 clones, less than 95% seen once. Sequenced input: memory CD8+ T cells from PBMCs. The subset: CD45RO+ cells pooled with CCR7-negative TemRA cells. The receptor source for this set is a man in his late teens or twenties in good health. Some clones in this sample may be carry-over from other donors' samples.

The chain combines TRBV29-1 with TRBJ2-1, with 8 positions matching TRBD1. This CDR3 has 12 amino acids. The V gene end was trimmed by 7 bases and the J gene end by 4 bases; junction bases not matched to a gene: 3. Looked up from germline, CDR1 is SQVTM and CDR2 is ANQGSEA. Here the CDR3 DNA reads TGCAGCGGGCGGGACAGGTACAATGAGCAGTTCTTC. Translated, it gives CSGRDRYNEQFF.

The chain couples TRBV5-1 to TRBJ2-5, with TRBD2 identical over 11 bases. The CDR3 totals 15 residues. The V segment lost 5 bases and the J segment 5 bases; nucleotides outside the gene matches: 8. Germline values: CDR1 SGHRS, CDR2 YFSETQ. CDR3 nucleotides: TGCGCCAGCAGTCAGCTAGCGGGAGGATCGGAGACCCAGTACTTC. This gives the protein CASSQLAGGSETQYF.

This chain connects TRBV4-1 to TRBJ1-2; D unresolved. Per the germline V gene, CDR1 is MGHRA and CDR2 is YSYEKL. The V gene lost 2 bases and the J gene lost 0 bases, with 10 bases spanning the gap. The CDR3 length is 15 residues. This CDR3 reads CASSQPVFTNYGYTF. The CDR3 DNA reads TGCGCCAGCAGCCAACCTGTATTCACTAACTATGGCTACACCTTC.

The chain recombines TRBV7-9 with TRBJ2-2, with D possibly matching TRBD2 (6 bases). V lost 7 bases and J lost 2, with 14 bases in between. This CDR3 spans 15 amino acids. CDR1 is SEHNR, CDR2 FQNEAQ, per germline (reference sequence). In DNA, the CDR3 is TGTGCCAGCACTGCAAGAGGGACTAACACCGGGGAGCTGTTTTTT. Translated: CASTARGTNTGELFF.

The chain carries TRBV10-3 and TRBJ2-1, with 9 bases aligning to TRBD1. CDR1 ENHRY and CDR2 SYGVKD come from the germline V gene. Unmatched junction bases numbered 3, after V lost 0 bases and J lost 3 bases. The CDR3 length is 16 residues. Here the CDR3 DNA reads TGTGCCATCAGTGAGTCGGACAGGGGCAACTACAATGAGCAGTTCTTC. This codes for CAISESDRGNYNEQFF.

This chain links TRBV21-1 with TRBJ2-1; TRBD2 is the table's D call, not checked against the DNA. TRBV21-1 is recorded as a pseudogene. This CDR3 contains 17 residues. The CDR3 loop reads CASSYVTRRDCYNEQFF. CDR3 sequence (DNA): TGTGCCAGCAGCTACGTCACCCGTAGAGACTGCTACAATGAGCAGTTCTTC.

The V and J genes are TRBV5-6 and TRBJ2-7; a possible D gene is TRBD1 (5 bases). Trimming took off 2 bases at V and 3 bases at J, with 9 bases between the two ends. Germline lookup yields CDR1 SGHDT and CDR2 YYEEEE. The CDR3 sequence is 13 residues long. The CDR3 nucleotides are TGTGCCAGCAGCTTTCAGGGTCTCTACGAGCAGTACTTC. This translates into CASSFQGLYEQYF.

The V call is TRBV4-1, the J call TRBJ2-7; 7 bases match TRBD2. The V gene end was trimmed by 1 base and the J gene end by 4 bases; junction bases not matched to a gene: 7. The V gene's germline CDR1 is MGHRA and CDR2 YSYEKL. The CDR3 sequence is 15 residues long. CDR3 loop: CASSQGAGVPYEQYF. In DNA, the CDR3 is TGCGCCAGCAGCCAAGGGGCGGGAGTTCCTTACGAGCAGTACTTC.

The chain links TRBV9 to TRBJ2-3; maybe TRBD1 (5 bases). Trimming took 4 bases from V and 2 from J, leaving 17 bases between them. CDR1 is SGDLS, CDR2 YYNGEE, per germline. The CDR3 has 16 amino acids. The DNA of the CDR3 is TGTGCCAGCAGCCCCCAGGGTGGCAGGCTCACAGATACGCAGTATTTT. The encoded protein is CASSPQGGRLTDTQYF.

The V gene is TRBV6-1, the J gene TRBJ2-7; a possible D gene is TRBD2 (6 bases). The CDR3 is made up of 17 amino acids. The ends were cut back, 3 bases at V and 1 base at J, with 19 bases in the middle. The germline V gene encodes CDR1 MNHNS and CDR2 SASEGT. The CDR3: CASSDPLGGSTSYEQYF. CDR3 nucleotide sequence: TGTGCCAGCAGTGACCCCCTGGGGGGTAGCACTTCCTACGAGCAGTACTTC.

This sequence joins TRBV19 and TRBJ2-3; D is unresolved. Trimming pared 0 bases from V and 2 bases from J, leaving 12 bases between. The CDR3 totals 16 residues. Germline CDR1 and CDR2: LNHDA and SQIVND (reference sequence). In DNA form, the CDR3 reads TGTGCCAGTAGTATAGATTGGACGGATTACACAGATACGCAGTATTTT. It is translated as CASSIDWTDYTDTQYF.

The chain links TRBV11-2 to TRBJ2-6; D not certain. The germline V and J ends were trimmed by 1 base and 2 bases, with 15 bases remaining between them. Germline V gives CDR1 SGHAT, CDR2 FQNNGV. This CDR3 is built from 18 residues. CDR3 sequence reads: CASSLVWQVEAGANVLTF. The CDR3 DNA reads TGTGCCAGCAGCTTAGTTTGGCAGGTTGAGGCTGGGGCCAACGTCCTGACTTTC.

J is TRBJ2-2 and V is TRBV28; D perhaps matches TRBD2 (5 bases). V lost 6 bases and J 6 bases, leaving 26 bases between the germline ends. Looked up from germline, CDR1 is MDHEN and CDR2 is SYDVKM. The length of the CDR3 is 18 residues. CDR3 DNA sequence: TGTGCCAGCAGCCAGAGGGCCAGCGGACCCAGTGGTGCCGGGGAGCTGTTTTTT. Amino acids: CASSQRASGPSGAGELFF.